Sequencing of this T cell receptor beta chain was carried out in a study of a mutant IDH1 vaccine in newly diagnosed glioma. Study-wide background: Patients previously underwent radiotherapy, temozolomide, or both, and most underwent both. Study-wide results and limits: Pseudoprogression seemed unlinked to shifts in top peripheral T cell clonotypes.

Generated by immunoSEQ multiplex PCR, the TCRdb table keeps only in-frame clones and is missing some. Of tens of thousands of clones detected, about 86% appear once; the ten largest clones hold around 7%. On this clone itself: The antigen is unknown.

V lost 2 bases, J lost 2 bases, and 2 bases stayed unmatched. The CDR3 has 14 amino acids. From germline, CDR1 is MNHEY and CDR2 SVGAGI. Time point: week 5, during vaccination. Vaccination comprised doses that each held 300 ug of mutant IDH1 20-mer peptide, plus topical imiquimod. The TCR comes from a woman in her forties or fifties with glioma. The starting material was PBMCs, obtained from a glioma patient whose treatment included an IDH1 peptide vaccine. J is TRBJ2-7 and V is TRBV6-5; 8 bases are shared with TRBD1. The CDR3 DNA follows: TGTGCCAGCAGTTACCCGGACAGGGCCTACGAGCAGTACTTC. Protein product: CASSYPDRAYEQYF.